This T cell receptor (beta chain) was retrieved from a study of beta chain features in type 1 diabetes. This clone turned up a few times. Isolated RNA was reverse transcribed in full, so expressed TCRB transcripts were sequenced. Produced via immunoSEQ multiplex PCR; TCRdb's table is partial and in-frame only. The table lists some 99,000 clones, 30% to 50% of them singletons. The source of this sequence is a woman aged 18-29 years in good health. The sequenced material came from stem cell memory CD4+ T cells from blood.

The CDR3 here is CASSMTGRFGLDTQYF. The CDR3 nucleotides read TGTGCCAGCAGTATGACAGGGAGATTTGGGCTGGATACGCAGTATTTT. The chain joins TRBV28 to TRBJ2-3, with TRBD1 identical over 7 bases. CDR1 and CDR2 from the germline V gene are MDHEN and SYDVKM. Unmatched junction bases numbered 14, after V lost 5 bases and J lost 6 bases. CDR3 size: 16 residues.